This T cell receptor beta chain was found in a study of T cells expressing NK-cell markers. At the level of the study: Sequencing covered eight donors, seven HCMV-seropositive and one seronegative. Study results and caveats: Over 5 donors carried dominant NKG2C+ clonotypes that made up about 1.0-7.5% of their CD8+ T cells. Leadership of the CD3+CD56-NKG2C+ fraction also belonged to these clonotypes in several donors.

Remarks on this clonotype: Its antigen is not known.

This CDR3 is 13 amino acids long. Germline CDR1 MNHGY, CDR2 SVAAGI. TCR beta cDNA was generated via 5'RACE template switching incorporating UMIs. TCRdb re-called the 5' RACE reads and gives one entry per CDR3 protein, without DNA. The sample has approximately 550,000 distinct CDR3 sequences, and its top ten clones hold 3.5% to 4.5%. This TCR was recovered from a man in his late teens or twenties in good health. The chain uses TRBV6-9 and TRBJ2-1. Sequencing input: blood T cells: a sorted CD56 or NKG2C T cell subset, CD4+ or CD8+ T cells, or bulk PBMC T cells (not recorded which). CDR3 residues: CASSYAPGNEQFF.